The TCR beta chain under discussion was sequenced for a study of control samples from healthy donors and cancer patients. This CDR3 comprises 15 residues. V was pared by 6 bases and J by 3 bases, with 5 bases of the junction left unmatched. CDR1 and CDR2 from the germline V gene are SNHLY and FYNNEI. Assay used: immunoSEQ multiplex PCR; TCRdb lists only in-frame clones, some missing. The sample carries over 200,000 clones, around 79% recorded once. This clonotype originated in a woman in her fifties or sixties with lung cancer. J is TRBJ2-7 and V is TRBV2; 13 bases map to TRBD2. The sample consisted of PBMCs. The CDR3 DNA reads TGTGCCAGCAGCGGCCGACTAGCGGGAGGCTACGAGCAGTACTTC. Encoded protein: CASSGRLAGGYEQYF.